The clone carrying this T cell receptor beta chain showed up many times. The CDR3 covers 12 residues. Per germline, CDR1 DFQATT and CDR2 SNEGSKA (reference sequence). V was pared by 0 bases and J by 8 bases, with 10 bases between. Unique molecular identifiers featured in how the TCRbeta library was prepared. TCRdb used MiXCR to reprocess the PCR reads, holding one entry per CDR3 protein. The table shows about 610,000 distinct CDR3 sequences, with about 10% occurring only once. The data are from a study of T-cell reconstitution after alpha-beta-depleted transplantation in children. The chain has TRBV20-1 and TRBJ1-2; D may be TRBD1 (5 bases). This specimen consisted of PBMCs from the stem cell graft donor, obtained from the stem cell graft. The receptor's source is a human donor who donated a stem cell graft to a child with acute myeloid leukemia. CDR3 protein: CSARDAGVGYTF. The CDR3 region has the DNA TGCAGTGCTAGAGATGCGGGGGTAGGCTACACCTTC.